Below, 8 T cell receptor beta chains from the same sample are listed, as sequenced in a study of beta chain features in type 1 diabetes. Broader study findings: Among all four CD4+ subsets, Type 1 diabetes patients had TCRB CDR3s that were moderately but significantly shorter.

Their recognized antigens are unknown. Reverse transcription of all isolated RNA meant that expressed TCRB transcripts were sequenced. Libraries were prepared by immunoSEQ multiplex PCR; TCRdb keeps only in-frame clonotypes and omits some of them. The data hold 120,000 to 150,000 clones, with 10% to 15% observed a single time. Sequencing used central memory CD4+ T cells from blood. The receptors derive from a young man with type 1 diabetes.

The gene calls are TRBV10-2 and TRBJ2-3; a weak D match, TRBD2 (5 bases). V dropped 7 bases and J dropped 14 bases, with 19 bases sitting between them. The germline CDR1 and CDR2 sequences are WSHSY and SAAADI. This CDR3 contains 12 residues. CDR3 sequence reads: CASTLTMAPLYF. The CDR3, as DNA: TGCGCCAGCACCCTGACTATGGCCCCTCTGTATTTT.

This clone appeared many times. J is TRBJ2-1 and V is TRBV7-3, with TRBD2 identical over 11 bases. The length of the CDR3 is 16 residues. The V gene end was trimmed by 5 bases and the J gene end by 7 bases; junction bases not matched to a gene: 10. Per germline, CDR1 SGHTA and CDR2 FQGTGA. The CDR3 sequence is CASSPLAGGLLNEQFF. The DNA for the CDR3 is TGTGCCAGCAGCCCCCTAGCGGGGGGCCTTTTGAATGAGCAGTTCTTC.

The chain employs TRBV9 and TRBJ2-2; possibly TRBD2 for D (6 bases). The CDR3 extends over 15 amino acids. Germline lookup yields CDR1 SGDLS and CDR2 YYNGEE. V was trimmed by 6 bases and J by 4 bases, leaving 16 bases between them. CDR3 DNA sequence: TGTGCCAGCAACCCTCGGGGGTCGGGCACCGGGGAGCTGTTTTTT. Its translation: CASNPRGSGTGELFF.

This clone has a handful of counts. The chain recombines TRBV18 with TRBJ1-1; the D gene is possibly TRBD1 (6 bases). The CDR3 runs to 14 residues. Germline values: CDR1 KGHSH, CDR2 LQKENI. With 0 bases removed from V and 6 bases from J, the gap between germline ends came to 11 bases. The CDR3 bases are TGTGCCAGCTCACCACCGTTACAGGGTGCTGAAGCTTTCTTT. Encoded protein: CASSPPLQGAEAFF. The full variable domain, with the rest looked up from reference TRBV18 and TRBJ1-1, is NAGVMQNPRHLVRRRGQEARLRCSPMKGHSHVYWYRQLPEEGLKFMVYLQKENIIDESGMPKERFSAEFPKEGPSILRIQQVVRGDSAAYFCASSPPLQGAEAFFGQGTRLTVV.

V and J are TRBV7-7 and TRBJ2-7; D may match TRBD1 or TRBD2 (5 bases each). The CDR3 spans 16 residues. Deletions cut 1 base from V and 9 bases from J, with 22 bases between. The germline V gene has CDR1 SSHAT and CDR2 FNYEAQ (reference sequence). The CDR3 sequence is CASSLVEKRQGSGQYF. The DNA of the CDR3 is TGTGCCAGCAGCTTAGTAGAGAAACGGCAGGGCAGCGGGCAGTACTTC. Complete variable domain (other parts from reference TRBV7-7 and TRBJ2-7): GAGVSQSPRYKVTKRGQDVTLRCDPISSHATLYWYQQALGQGPEFLTYFNYEAQPDKSGLPSDRFSAERPEGSISTLTIQRTEQRDSAMYRCASSLVEKRQGSGQYFGPGTRLTVT.

V and J are TRBV11-3 and TRBJ2-7; the D gene is possibly TRBD2 (5 bases). V shed 3 bases and J shed 6 bases, with 9 bases lying between them. CDR1 and CDR2 from the germline V gene are SGHNT and YENEEA. This CDR3 is built from 12 residues. The CDR3 sequence is CASSFSAGEQYF. The CDR3 region has the DNA TGTGCCAGCAGCTTCTCCGCGGGCGAGCAGTACTTC.

There are many counts of this clone. The sample has other DNA sequences that encode this CDR3 too. This chain joins TRBV6-6 and TRBJ2-3; 10 positions match TRBD1. CDR1 is MNHNY, CDR2 SVGAGI, per germline (reference sequence). The CDR3 totals 15 residues. V was clipped by 0 bases and J by 3 bases; unmatched bases: 0. The CDR3: CASSYSGQGTDTQYF. In DNA, the CDR3 is TGTGCCAGCAGTTACTCGGGACAGGGGACAGATACGCAGTATTTT.

A few counts support this clone. This chain joins TRBV5-1 and TRBJ2-4, with D perhaps given as TRBD1 or TRBD2 (5 bases each). This CDR3 is 14 amino acids long. V lost 4 bases to trimming and J lost 4 bases, with 12 bases between them. CDR1 SGHRS and CDR2 YFSETQ come from the germline V gene. The CDR3 DNA is TGCGCCAGCAGCGTCGGGACCCCAAAAAACATTCAGTACTTC. Translation gives CASSVGTPKNIQYF.